This T cell receptor (beta chain) was sequenced for a study of radiation and T cells in renal cell carcinoma. Looked up from germline, CDR1 is SGHTA and CDR2 is FQGNSA. This CDR3 is built from 18 residues. The trim removed 0 bases at V and 4 bases at J, leaving 11 bases unmatched. Clones were sequenced by immunoSEQ multiplex PCR, and TCRdb holds only the in-frame ones, with some missing. The table records about 100,000 clones, approximately 82% of them present only once. Time point meaning: blood 4 weeks post-SBRT, at nephrectomy. Treatment defined: 15 Gy SBRT to primary tumor, nephrectomy 4 weeks later.

This sequence was found in a man in his sixties with renal cell carcinoma. The chain is built from TRBV7-2 and TRBJ2-1; 8 bases map to TRBD2. The sample here was blood, taken from a patient whose treatment included radiotherapy and nephrectomy. CDR3 nucleotides: TGTGCCAGCAGCTTAGCCGGGAGAGCGGGAGTTAGATACAATGAGCAGTTCTTC. Residues: CASSLAGRAGVRYNEQFF.